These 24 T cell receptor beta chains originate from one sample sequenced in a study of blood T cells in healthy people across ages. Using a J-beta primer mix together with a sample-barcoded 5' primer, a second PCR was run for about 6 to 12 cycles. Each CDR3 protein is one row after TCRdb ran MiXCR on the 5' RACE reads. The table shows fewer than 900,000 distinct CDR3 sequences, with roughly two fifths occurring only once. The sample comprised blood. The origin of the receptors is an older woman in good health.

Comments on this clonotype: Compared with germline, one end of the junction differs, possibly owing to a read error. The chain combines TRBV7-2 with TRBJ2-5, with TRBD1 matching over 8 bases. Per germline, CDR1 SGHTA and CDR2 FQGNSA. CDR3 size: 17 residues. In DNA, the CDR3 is TGTGCCAGCAGCTCACACTCGGACAGGGTTGAAGGAGAGGCCCAGTACTTC. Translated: CASSSHSDRVEGEAQYF.

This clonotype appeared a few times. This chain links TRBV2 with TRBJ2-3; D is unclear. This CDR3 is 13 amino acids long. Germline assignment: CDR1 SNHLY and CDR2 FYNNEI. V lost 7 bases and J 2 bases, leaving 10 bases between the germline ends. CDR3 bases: TGTGCCAGCAAGGTGGAAGTCACAGATACGCAGTATTTT. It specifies CASKVEVTDTQYF.

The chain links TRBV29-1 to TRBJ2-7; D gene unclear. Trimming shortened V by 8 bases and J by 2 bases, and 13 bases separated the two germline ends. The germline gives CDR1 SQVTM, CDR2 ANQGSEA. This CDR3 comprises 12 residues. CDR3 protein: CSLGCSAYEQYF. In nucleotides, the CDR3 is TGCAGCCTAGGGTGTTCGGCCTACGAGCAGTACTTC.

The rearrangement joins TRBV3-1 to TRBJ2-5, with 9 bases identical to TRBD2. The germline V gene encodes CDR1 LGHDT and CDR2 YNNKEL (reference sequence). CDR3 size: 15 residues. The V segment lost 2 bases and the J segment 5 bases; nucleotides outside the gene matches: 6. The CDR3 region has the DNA TGTGCCAGCAGCCAACATCTAGCGGGGCTGGAGACCCAGTACTTC. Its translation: CASSQHLAGLETQYF.

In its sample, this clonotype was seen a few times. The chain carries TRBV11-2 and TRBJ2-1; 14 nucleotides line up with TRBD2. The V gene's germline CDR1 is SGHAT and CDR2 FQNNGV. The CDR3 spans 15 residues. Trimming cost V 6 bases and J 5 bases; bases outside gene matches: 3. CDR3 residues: CASRTSGRGHNEQFF. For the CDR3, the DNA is TGTGCCAGCAGGACTAGCGGGAGGGGCCACAATGAGCAGTTCTTC.

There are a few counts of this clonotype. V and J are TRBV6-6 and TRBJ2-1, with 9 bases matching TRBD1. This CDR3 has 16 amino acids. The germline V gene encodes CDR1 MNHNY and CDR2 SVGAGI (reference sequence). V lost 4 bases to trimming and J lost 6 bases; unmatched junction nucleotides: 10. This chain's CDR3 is CASSFPGQGSANEQFF. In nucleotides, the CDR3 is TGTGCCAGCAGTTTCCCAGGACAGGGGAGCGCCAATGAGCAGTTCTTC.

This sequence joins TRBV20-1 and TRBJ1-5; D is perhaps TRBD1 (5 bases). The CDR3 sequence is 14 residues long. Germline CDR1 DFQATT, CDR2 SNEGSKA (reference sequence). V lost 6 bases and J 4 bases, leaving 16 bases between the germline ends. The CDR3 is CSAPPGGSNQPQHF. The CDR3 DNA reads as TGCAGTGCCCCCCCCGGGGGATCTAATCAGCCCCAGCATTTT.

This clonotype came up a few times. The CDR3 region is CASSPPPGGPGNEQFF. In DNA, the CDR3 is TGTGCCAGCAGTCCCCCTCCGGGAGGGCCAGGAAATGAGCAGTTCTTC. The chain has TRBV12-3 or TRBV12-4 and TRBJ2-1, with 8 nucleotides matching TRBD2. After removal of 5 bases from V and 7 bases from J, the junction contained 13 bases not matched to a gene. The CDR3 contains 16 residues.

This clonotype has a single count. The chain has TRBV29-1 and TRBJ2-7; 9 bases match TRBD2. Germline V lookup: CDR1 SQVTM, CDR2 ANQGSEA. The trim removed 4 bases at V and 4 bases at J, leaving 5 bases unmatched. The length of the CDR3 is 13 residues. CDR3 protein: CSVASGIRYEQYF. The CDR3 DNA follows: TGCAGCGTTGCTAGCGGGATTCGGTACGAGCAGTACTTC.

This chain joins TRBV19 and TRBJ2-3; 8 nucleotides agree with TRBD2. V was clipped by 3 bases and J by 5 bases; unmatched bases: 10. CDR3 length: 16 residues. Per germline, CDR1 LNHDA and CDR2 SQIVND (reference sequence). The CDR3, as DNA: TGTGCCAGTAGTATTTTGGCGGGGGGACGGGAAGATACGCAGTATTTT. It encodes CASSILAGGREDTQYF.

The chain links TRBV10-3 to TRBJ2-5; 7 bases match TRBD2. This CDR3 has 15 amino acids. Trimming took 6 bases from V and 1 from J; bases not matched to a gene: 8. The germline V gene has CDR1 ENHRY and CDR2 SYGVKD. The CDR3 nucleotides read TGTGCCATCAGCCAGAGCGGGACTCGCCAAGAGACCCAGTACTTC. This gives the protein CAISQSGTRQETQYF.

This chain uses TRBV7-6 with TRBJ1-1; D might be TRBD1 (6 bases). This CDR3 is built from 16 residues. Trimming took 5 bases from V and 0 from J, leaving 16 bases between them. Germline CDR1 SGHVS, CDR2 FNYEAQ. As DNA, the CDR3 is TGTGCCAGCAGCCCTCCGGGACATGACATGAACACTGAAGCTTTCTTT. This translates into CASSPPGHDMNTEAFF.

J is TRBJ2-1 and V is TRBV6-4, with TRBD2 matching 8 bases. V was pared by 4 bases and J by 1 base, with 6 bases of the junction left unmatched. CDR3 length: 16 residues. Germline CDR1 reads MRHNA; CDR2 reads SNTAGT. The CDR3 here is CASSVVSGSSYNEQFF. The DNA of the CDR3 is TGTGCCAGCAGTGTCGTCAGCGGGAGTTCCTACAATGAGCAGTTCTTC.

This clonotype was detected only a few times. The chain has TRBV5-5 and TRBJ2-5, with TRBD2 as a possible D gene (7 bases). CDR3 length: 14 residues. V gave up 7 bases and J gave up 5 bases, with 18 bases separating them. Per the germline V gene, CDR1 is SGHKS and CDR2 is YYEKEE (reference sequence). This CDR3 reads CASAHTRGAETQYF. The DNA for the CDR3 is TGTGCCAGCGCCCATACCCGGGGGGCTGAGACCCAGTACTTC.

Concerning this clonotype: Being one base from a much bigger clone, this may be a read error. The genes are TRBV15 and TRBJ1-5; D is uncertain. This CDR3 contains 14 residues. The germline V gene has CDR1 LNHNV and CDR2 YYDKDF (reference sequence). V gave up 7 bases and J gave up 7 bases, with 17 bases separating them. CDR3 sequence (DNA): TGTGCCACCACGGACGCCGGTGGGGTGCAGCCCCAGCATTTT. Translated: CATTDAGGVQPQHF.

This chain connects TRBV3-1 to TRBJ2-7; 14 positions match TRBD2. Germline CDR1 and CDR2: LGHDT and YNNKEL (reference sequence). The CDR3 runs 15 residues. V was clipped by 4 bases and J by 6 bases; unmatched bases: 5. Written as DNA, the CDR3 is TGTGCCAGCAGCCCGAGGACTAGCGGGGGGATCGAGCAGTACTTC. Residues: CASSPRTSGGIEQYF.

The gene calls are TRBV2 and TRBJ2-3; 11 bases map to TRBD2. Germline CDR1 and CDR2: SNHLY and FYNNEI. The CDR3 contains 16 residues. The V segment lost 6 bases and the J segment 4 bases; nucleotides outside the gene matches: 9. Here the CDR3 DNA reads TGTGCCAGCAGGCTGGGACTAGCGGAGACCGCAGATACGCAGTATTTT. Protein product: CASRLGLAETADTQYF.

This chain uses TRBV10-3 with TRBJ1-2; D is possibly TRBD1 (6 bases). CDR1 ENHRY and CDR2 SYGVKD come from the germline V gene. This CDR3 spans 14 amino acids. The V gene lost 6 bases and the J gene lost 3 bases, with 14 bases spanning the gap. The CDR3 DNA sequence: TGTGCCATCAGCCCAGGGGTACGTGACTATGGCTACACCTTC. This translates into CAISPGVRDYGYTF.

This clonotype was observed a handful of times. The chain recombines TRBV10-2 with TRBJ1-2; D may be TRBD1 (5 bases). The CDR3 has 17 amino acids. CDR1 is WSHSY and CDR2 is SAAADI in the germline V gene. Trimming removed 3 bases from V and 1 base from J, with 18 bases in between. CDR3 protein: CASSDPLGLLYNYGYTF. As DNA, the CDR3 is TGCGCCAGCAGTGACCCCTTGGGACTACTTTATAACTATGGCTACACCTTC.

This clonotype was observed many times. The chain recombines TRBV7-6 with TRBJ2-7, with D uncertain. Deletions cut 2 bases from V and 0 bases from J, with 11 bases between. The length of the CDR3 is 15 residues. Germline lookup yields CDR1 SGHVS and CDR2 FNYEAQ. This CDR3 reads CASSLRGGSSYEQYF. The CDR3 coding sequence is TGTGCCAGCAGCTTAAGAGGCGGAAGCTCCTACGAGCAGTACTTC.

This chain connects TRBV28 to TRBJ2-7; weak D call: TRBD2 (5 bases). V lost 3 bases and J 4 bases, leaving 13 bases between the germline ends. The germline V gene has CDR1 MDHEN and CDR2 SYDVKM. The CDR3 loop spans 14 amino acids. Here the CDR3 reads CASSFGGSRYEQYF. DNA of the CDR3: TGTGCCAGCAGTTTTGGTGGGAGTCGGTACGAGCAGTACTTC.

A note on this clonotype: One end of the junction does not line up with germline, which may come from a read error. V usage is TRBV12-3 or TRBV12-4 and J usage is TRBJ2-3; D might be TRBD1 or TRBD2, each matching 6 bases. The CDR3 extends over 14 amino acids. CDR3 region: CASSSRGGGDAQYF. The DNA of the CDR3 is TGTGCCAGCAGTTCTAGAGGGGGAGGAGATGCGCAGTATTTT.

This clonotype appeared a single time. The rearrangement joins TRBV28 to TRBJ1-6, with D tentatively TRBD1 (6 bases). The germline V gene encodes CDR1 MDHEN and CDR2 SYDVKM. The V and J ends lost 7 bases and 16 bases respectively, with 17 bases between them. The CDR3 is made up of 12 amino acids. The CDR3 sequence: CASTNPGQGLHF. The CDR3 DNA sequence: TGTGCCAGCACAAATCCGGGACAAGGTCTCCACTTT.

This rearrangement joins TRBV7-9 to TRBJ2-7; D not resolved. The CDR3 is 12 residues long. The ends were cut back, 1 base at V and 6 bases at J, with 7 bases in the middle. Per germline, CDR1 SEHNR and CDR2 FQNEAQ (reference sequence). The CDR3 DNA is TGTGCCAGCAGCTTAGGCATACGCGAGCAGTACTTC. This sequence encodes CASSLGIREQYF.